The source of this T cell receptor (beta chain) is a study of cytomegalovirus exposure and HLA in healthy donors. Trimming stripped 4 bases from V and 5 bases from J, with 20 bases between. The CDR3 spans 16 residues. Germline loops: CDR1 SGHVS, CDR2 FNYEAQ. Notes on the study in general: Later genetic work tied a missense DCLRE1C variant to beta-chain V and J trimming. Some public TCRs appeared in many individuals, while most sequences were rare. Further analysis was carried out later, and it showed several of the most significant clusters appearing linked to common viral pathogens. Being productive about 87% or about 30% of the time was typical of most TCR beta V segments in an earlier analysis.

This clone was seen more than once but under ten times. Antigen specificity is unknown. In the PCR, 60 Vbeta and 13 Jbeta primers were used. Method: immunoSEQ multiplex PCR; TCRdb's copy keeps in-frame clones and lacks some. Of 120,000 or so clones in the sample, about four fifths were seen once. This TCR came from a man aged 18 to 35 in good health and CMV-seronegative. What was sequenced was PBMCs. The gene calls are TRBV7-6 and TRBJ2-5; TRBD1 might be the D (6 bases). CDR3 nucleotide sequence: TGTGCCAGCAGCTCCCACCCCCCGGACAGTCAGGAGACCCAGTACTTC. This codes for CASSSHPPDSQETQYF. Variable domain in full (rest from reference TRBV7-6 and TRBJ2-5): GAGVSQSPRYKVTKRGQDVALRCDPISGHVSLYWYRQALGQGPEFLTYFNYEAQQDKSGLPNDRFSAERPEGSISTLTIQRTEQRDSAMYRCASSSHPPDSQETQYFGPGTRLLVL.